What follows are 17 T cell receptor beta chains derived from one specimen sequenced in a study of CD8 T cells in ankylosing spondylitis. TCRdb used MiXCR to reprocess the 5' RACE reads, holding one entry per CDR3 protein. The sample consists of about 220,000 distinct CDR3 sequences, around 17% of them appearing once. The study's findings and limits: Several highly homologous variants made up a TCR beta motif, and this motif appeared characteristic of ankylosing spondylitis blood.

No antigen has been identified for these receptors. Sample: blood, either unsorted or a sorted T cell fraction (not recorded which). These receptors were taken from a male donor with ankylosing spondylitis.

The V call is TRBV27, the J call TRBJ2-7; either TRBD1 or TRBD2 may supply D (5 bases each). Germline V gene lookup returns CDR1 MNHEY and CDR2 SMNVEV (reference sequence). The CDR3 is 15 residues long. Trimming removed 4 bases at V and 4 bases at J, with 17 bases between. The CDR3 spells CASSSHSPGAYEQYF. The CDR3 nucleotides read TGTGCCAGCAGTTCCCATAGCCCCGGGGCGTACGAGCAGTACTTC.

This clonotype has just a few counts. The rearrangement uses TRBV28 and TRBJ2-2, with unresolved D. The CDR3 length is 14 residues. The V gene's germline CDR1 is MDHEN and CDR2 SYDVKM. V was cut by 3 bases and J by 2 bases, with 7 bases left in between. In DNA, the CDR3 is TGTGCCAGCAGTTTGGCTGGAAACACCGGGGAGCTGTTTTTT. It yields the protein CASSLAGNTGELFF.

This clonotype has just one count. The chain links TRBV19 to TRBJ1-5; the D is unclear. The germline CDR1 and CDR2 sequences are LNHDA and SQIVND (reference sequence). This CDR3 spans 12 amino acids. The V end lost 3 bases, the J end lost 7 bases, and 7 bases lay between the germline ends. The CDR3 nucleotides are TGTGCCAGTAGTATCGACCGACAGCCCCAGCATTTT. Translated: CASSIDRQPQHF.

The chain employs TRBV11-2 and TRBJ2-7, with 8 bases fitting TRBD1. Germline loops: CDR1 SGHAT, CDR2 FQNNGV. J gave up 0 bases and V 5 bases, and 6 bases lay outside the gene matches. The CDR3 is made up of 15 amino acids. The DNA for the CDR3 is TGTGCCAGCAGCCCCGGACAGGGTAGCTCCTACGAGCAGTACTTC. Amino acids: CASSPGQGSSYEQYF. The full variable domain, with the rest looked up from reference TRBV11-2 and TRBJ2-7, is EAGVAQSPRYKIIEKRQSVAFWCNPISGHATLYWYQQILGQGPKLLIQFQNNGVVDDSQLPKDRFSAERLKGVDSTLKIQPAKLEDSAVYLCASSPGQGSSYEQYFGPGTRLTVT.

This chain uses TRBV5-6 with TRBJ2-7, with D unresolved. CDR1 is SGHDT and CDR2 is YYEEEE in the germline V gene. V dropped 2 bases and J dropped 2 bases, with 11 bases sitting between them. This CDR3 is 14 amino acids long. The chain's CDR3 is CASSFYQTPYEQYF. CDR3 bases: TGTGCCAGCAGCTTTTACCAGACACCCTACGAGCAGTACTTC. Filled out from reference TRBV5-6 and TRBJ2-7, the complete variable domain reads DAGVTQSPTHLIKTRGQQVTLRCSPKSGHDTVSWYQQALGQGPQFIFQYYEEEERQRGNFPDRFSGHQFPNYSSELNVNALLLGDSALYLCASSFYQTPYEQYFGPGTRLTVT.

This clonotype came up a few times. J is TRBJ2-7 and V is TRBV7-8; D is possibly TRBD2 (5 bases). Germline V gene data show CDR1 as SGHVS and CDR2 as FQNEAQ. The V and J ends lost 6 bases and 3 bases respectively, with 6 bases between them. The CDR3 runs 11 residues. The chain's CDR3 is CASSRDYEQYF. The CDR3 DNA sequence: TGTGCCAGCAGTCGGGACTACGAGCAGTACTTC.

CDR3 nucleotides: TGTGCCAGCAGCGTGGGACTAGCGGGAGTAGAGGATGAGCAGTTCTTC. It codes for CASSVGLAGVEDEQFF. This rearrangement joins TRBV7-3 to TRBJ2-1, with 14 bases that match TRBD2. The germline V gene encodes CDR1 SGHTA and CDR2 FQGTGA. The CDR3 sequence is 16 residues long. V gave up 5 bases and J gave up 8 bases; unmatched junction bases: 8.

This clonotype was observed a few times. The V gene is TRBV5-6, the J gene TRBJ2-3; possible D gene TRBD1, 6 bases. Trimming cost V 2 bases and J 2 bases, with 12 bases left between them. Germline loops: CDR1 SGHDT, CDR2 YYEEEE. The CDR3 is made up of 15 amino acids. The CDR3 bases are TGTGCCAGCAGCTTTATACAGGGAAACACAGATACGCAGTATTTT. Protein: CASSFIQGNTDTQYF.

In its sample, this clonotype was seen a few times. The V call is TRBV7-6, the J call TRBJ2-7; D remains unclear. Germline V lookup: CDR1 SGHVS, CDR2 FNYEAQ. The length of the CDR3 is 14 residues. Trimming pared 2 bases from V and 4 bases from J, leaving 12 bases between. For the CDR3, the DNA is TGTGCCAGCAGCTTAATGGAAAACAGTTACGAGCAGTACTTC. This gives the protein CASSLMENSYEQYF.

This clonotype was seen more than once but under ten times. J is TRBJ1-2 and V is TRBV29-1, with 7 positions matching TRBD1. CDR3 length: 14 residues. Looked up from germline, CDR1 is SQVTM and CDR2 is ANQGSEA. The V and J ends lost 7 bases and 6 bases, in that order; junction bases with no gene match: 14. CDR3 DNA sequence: TGCAGCGCCGGTCGTGACAGGGATTCGAATGGCTACACCTTC. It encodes CSAGRDRDSNGYTF.

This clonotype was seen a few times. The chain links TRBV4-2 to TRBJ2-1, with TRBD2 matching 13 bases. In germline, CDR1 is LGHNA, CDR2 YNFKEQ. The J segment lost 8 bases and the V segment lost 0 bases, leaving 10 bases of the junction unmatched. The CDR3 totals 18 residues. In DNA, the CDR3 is TGTGCCAGCAGCCAAGATCCCCCACTAGCGGGAGGGTCCGATGAGCAGTTCTTC. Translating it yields CASSQDPPLAGGSDEQFF.

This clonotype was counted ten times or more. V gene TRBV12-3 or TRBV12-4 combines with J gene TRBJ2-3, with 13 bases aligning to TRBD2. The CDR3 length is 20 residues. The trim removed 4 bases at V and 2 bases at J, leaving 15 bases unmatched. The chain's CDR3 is CASSSSGTPTSGRVTDTQYF. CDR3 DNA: TGTGCCAGCAGTTCCTCCGGGACACCTACTAGCGGGAGGGTCACAGATACGCAGTATTTT.

CDR3 region: CASSLIGGGRTEAFF. The CDR3 bases are TGTGCCAGCAGTTTAATCGGCGGGGGCCGGACTGAAGCTTTCTTT. V is TRBV27 and J is TRBJ1-1, with TRBD1 as a possible D gene (6 bases). CDR1 and CDR2 (germline): MNHEY, SMNVEV (reference sequence). CDR3 length: 15 amino acids. Trimming removed 2 bases from V and 5 bases from J, with 15 bases in between.

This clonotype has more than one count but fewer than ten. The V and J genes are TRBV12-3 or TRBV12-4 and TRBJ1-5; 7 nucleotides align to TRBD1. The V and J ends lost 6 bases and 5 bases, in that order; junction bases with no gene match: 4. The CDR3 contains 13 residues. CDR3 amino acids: CASSQQGHQPQHF. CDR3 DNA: TGTGCCAGCAGCCAACAGGGGCATCAGCCCCAGCATTTT.

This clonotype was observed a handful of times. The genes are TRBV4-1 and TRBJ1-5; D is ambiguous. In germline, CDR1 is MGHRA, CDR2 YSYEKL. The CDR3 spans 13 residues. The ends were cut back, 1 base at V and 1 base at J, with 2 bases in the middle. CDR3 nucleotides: TGCGCCAGCAGCCAAGTAAGCAATCAGCCCCAGCATTTT. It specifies CASSQVSNQPQHF.

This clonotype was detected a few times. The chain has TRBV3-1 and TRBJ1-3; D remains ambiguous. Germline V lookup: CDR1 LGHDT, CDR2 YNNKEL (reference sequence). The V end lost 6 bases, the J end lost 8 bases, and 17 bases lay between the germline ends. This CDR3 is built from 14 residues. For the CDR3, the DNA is TGTGCCAGCAGTTCTCTAAGTACCCTGGACACCATATATTTT. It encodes CASSSLSTLDTIYF. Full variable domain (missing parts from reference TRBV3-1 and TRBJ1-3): DTAVSQTPKYLVTQMGNDKSIKCEQNLGHDTMYWYKQDSKKFLKIMFSYNNKELIINETVPNRFSPKSPDKAHLNLHINSLELGDSAVYFCASSSLSTLDTIYFGEGSWLTVV.

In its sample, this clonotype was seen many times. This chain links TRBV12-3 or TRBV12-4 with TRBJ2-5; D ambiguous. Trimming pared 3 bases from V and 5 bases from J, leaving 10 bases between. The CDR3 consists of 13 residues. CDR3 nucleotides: TGTGCCAGCAGTTTTACCCCACATGAGACCCAGTACTTC. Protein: CASSFTPHETQYF.